This record covers a single TCR beta chain. This sample stems from a study of blood T cell repertoires in COVID-19. Sequenced by immunoSEQ multiplex PCR; TCRdb stores in-frame clones only, minus some. Of about 54,000 clones in the sample, just over 85% were seen once. The sequenced sample consisted of peripheral blood. The TCR comes from a human donor in a cohort sampled during active COVID-19.

The DNA for the CDR3 is TGCGCCAGCAGGGGGCCGTCAACCACAGATACGCAGTATTTT. Translating it yields CASRGPSTTDTQYF. The chain links TRBV4-1 to TRBJ2-3, with a tentative D call TRBD1 (5 bases). V lost 6 bases to trimming and J lost 2 bases, with 12 bases between them. The CDR3 runs to 14 residues. The germline gives CDR1 MGHRA, CDR2 YSYEKL.